This TCR beta chain was profiled in a study of T-cell memory formation after mild COVID-19. On the study more broadly: The TCR clusters were mostly specific to one donor.

With 3 bases removed from V and 5 bases from J, the gap between germline ends came to 6 bases. The V gene's germline CDR1 is ENHRY and CDR2 SYGVKD. The CDR3 has 12 amino acids. This clonotype has just a few counts. The antigen remains unidentified. The 5'RACE method, run with constant-segment primers, produced TCR alpha and TCR beta cDNA libraries (carrying sample barcodes and UMIs). Each CDR3 protein gets one entry after TCRdb re-called the 5' RACE reads with MiXCR. This table holds 470,000 or so distinct CDR3 sequences, 15% to 20% found once. Notes on the study in general: Second-wave clones reaching peak frequency on day 37 lacked confirmed SARS-CoV-2 specificity. The study found contracting CD4+ clones mainly in CM and EM and contracting CD8+ clones in EMRA.

The chain uses TRBV10-3 and TRBJ2-3; D call uncertain. This receptor was obtained from an adult woman who had mild COVID-19 (a few samples of this study predate the infection). Cell type and time point are not known. Sequenced material: PBMCs or a T cell subset sorted from them (not recorded which). Here the CDR3 DNA reads TGTGCCATCAGTGATGTGGGAGATACGCAGTATTTT. It codes for CAISDVGDTQYF.